This T cell receptor beta chain came from a study of T cells in Graves' hyperthyroidism and ophthalmopathy. Notes on the study in general: Blood held most thyroid clonotypes expanded above 0.001 frequency. A model built on 13 V-J features separated ophthalmopathy from stable hyperthyroidism.

Pregnant or lactating patients were excluded, as were those with uncontrolled infection or other autoimmune disease. There were TCR beta CDR3 regions amplified from RNA transcripts. The HTBI primer set served for first-round RT-PCR of the TCR CDR3. Via MiXCR, TCRdb re-called the multiplex PCR reads, giving one row per CDR3 protein. The table shows 200,000 to 300,000 distinct CDR3 sequences, with roughly 15% occurring only once. The germline V gene has CDR1 LNHNV and CDR2 YYDKDF (reference sequence). CDR3 length: 14 amino acids. Trimming took off 2 bases at V and 3 bases at J, with 10 bases between the two ends. There are many counts of this clonotype. Its antigen is not known.

This TCR was sampled from a young woman with Graves' ophthalmopathy. The V gene is TRBV15, the J gene TRBJ2-5; D possibly matches TRBD1 or TRBD2 (5 bases each). Sequencing was carried out using blood. CDR3 DNA sequence: TGTGCCACCAGCAGATCGGGGACCGAAGAGACCCAGTACTTC. Translated, it gives CATSRSGTEETQYF.